These 4 T cell receptor beta chains share one sample of origin, sequenced in a study of precursors of human CD4 cytotoxic T cells (dated by TCRdb to 2016 to 2019). Sequencing relied on an Illumina MiSeq. TCRdb took the public reads, trimmed them with fastp at Q25, ran MiXCR for clone calling and kept in-frame beta chains. One record per CDR3 amino acid sequence lists the most common genes and DNA. The sample data list 470 or so distinct CDR3 sequences, and approximately 15% of these were observed just once. The top ten clones comprise approximately 12% of the sample. Bulk UMI-based TCR sequencing was performed on four sorted CD4+ memory subsets (TCM, TEM, IL-7Rhigh TEMRA, IL-7R- TEMRA) to test a precursor-effector relationship among CD4 cytotoxic T cells. The sample was memory CD4+ T cells from blood (PBMCs). Receptors originate from a human donor in good health.

By its share, this clonotype is large. V is TRBV10-3 and J is TRBJ2-1; D might be TRBD2 (6 bases). There are 15 residues in the CDR3. Trimming removed 4 bases from V and 6 bases from J, with 16 bases in between. Germline V lookup: CDR1 ENHRY, CDR2 SYGVKD. CDR3 DNA sequence: TGTGCCATCAGTGTAGGAGGGAAAGTTGCCAATGAGCAGTTCTTC. It codes for CAISVGGKVANEQFF.

This clonotype is categorized as large (0.1 to 1%). The genes are TRBV9 and TRBJ2-5; 12 nucleotides match TRBD2. V dropped 7 bases and J dropped 2; count of bases not matched to a gene: 3. This CDR3 has 14 residues. Germline V gene sequence: CDR1 SGDLS, CDR2 YYNGEE. In DNA form, the CDR3 reads TGTGCCAGCGCGACTAGCGGGGGTCAAGAGACCCAGTACTTC. As protein: CASATSGGQETQYF. Together with reference TRBV9 and TRBJ2-5, the CDR3 gives the full variable domain: DSGVTQTPKHLITATGQRVTLRCSPRSGDLSVYWYQQSLDQGLQFLIQYYNGEERAKGNILERFSAQQFPDLHSELNLSSLELGDSALYFCASATSGGQETQYFGPGTRLLVL.

In this sample, this clonotype turned up a few times. The J gene is TRBJ2-3, the V gene TRBV20-1; 7 positions match TRBD2. This CDR3 has 15 residues. The trim removed 0 bases at V and 7 bases at J, leaving 10 bases unmatched. Germline CDR1 reads DFQATT; CDR2 reads SNEGSKA (reference sequence). The CDR3 sequence is CSARERTAGLHTQYF. In DNA form, the CDR3 reads TGCAGTGCTAGAGAGCGTACAGCGGGATTACATACGCAGTATTTT.

This clonotype is categorized as large. The V and J genes are TRBV5-1 and TRBJ2-5, with 8 bases matching TRBD1. The CDR3 length is 15 residues. V was pared by 4 bases and J by 1 base, with 6 bases of the junction left unmatched. Germline CDR1 SGHRS, CDR2 YFSETQ. CDR3 DNA sequence: TGCGCCAGCAGCGCGGACAGGGTTGGCCAAGAGACCCAGTACTTC. Residues: CASSADRVGQETQYF.